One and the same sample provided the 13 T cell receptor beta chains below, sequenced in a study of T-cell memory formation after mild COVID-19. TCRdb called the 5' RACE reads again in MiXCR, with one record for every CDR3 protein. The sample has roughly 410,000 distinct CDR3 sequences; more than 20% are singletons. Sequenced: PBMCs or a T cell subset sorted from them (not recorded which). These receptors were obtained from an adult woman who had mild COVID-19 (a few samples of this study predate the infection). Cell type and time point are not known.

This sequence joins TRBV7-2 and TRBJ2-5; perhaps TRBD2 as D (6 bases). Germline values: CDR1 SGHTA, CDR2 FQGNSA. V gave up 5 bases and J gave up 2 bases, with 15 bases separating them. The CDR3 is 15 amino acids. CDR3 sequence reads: CASSTGGLAQETQYF. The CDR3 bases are TGTGCCAGCAGCACCGGGGGACTGGCACAAGAGACCCAGTACTTC.

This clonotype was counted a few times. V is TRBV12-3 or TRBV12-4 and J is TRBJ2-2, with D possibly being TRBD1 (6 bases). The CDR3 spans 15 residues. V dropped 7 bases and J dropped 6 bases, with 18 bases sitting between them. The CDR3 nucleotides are TGTGCCAGCAAACCAGGGGTCCCTAGTGCCGGGGAGCTGTTTTTT. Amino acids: CASKPGVPSAGELFF.

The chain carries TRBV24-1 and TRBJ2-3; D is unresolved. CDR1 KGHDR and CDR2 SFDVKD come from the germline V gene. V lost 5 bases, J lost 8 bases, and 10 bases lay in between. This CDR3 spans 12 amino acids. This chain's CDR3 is CATSAPTGTQYF. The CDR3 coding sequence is TGTGCCACCAGTGCTCCGACGGGTACGCAGTATTTT.

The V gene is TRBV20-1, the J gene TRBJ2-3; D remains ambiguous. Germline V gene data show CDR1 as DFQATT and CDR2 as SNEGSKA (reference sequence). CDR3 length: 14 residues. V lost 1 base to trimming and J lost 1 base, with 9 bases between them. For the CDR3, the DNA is TGCAGTGCTAGAGCGGTAGAGCGCACAGATACGCAGTATTTT. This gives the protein CSARAVERTDTQYF.

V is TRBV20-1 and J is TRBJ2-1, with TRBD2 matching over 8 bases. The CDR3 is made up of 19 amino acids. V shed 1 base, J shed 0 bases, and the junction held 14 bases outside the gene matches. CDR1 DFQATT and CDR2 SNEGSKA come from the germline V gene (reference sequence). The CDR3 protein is CSARGGLGQREPSYNEQFF. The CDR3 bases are TGCAGTGCTAGAGGTGGATTAGGGCAGCGGGAGCCCTCCTACAATGAGCAGTTCTTC.

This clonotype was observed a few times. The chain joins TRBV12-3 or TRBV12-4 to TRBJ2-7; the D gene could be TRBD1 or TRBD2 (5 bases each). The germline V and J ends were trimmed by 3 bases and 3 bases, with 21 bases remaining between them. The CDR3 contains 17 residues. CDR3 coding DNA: TGTGCCAGCAGTTTCAGCCTTCGGGGCGGGTCTAACTACGAGCAGTACTTC. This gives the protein CASSFSLRGGSNYEQYF.

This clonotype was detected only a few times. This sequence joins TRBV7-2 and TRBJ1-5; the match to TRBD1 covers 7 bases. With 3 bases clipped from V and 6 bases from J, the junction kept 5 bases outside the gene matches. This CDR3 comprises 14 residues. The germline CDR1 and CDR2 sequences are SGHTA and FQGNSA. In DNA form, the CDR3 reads TGTGCCAGCAGCTTCGACAGGGCAATTCAGCCCCAGCATTTT. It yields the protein CASSFDRAIQPQHF.

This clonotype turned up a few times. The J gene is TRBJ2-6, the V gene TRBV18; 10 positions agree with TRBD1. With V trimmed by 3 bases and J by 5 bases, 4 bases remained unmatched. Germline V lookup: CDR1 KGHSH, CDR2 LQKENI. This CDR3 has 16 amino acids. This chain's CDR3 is CASSPGQGSWANVLTF. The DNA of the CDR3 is TGTGCCAGCTCACCGGGACAGGGGTCGTGGGCCAACGTCCTGACTTTC.

CDR3 DNA sequence: TGCAGTGGGGAAGTTGGCCACGAGCAGTACTTC. Encoded protein: CSGEVGHEQYF. The gene calls are TRBV20-1 and TRBJ2-7; D is unclear. CDR3 size: 11 residues. CDR1 DFQATT and CDR2 SNEGSKA come from the germline V gene (reference sequence). V lost 7 bases and J 5 bases, leaving 12 bases between the germline ends.

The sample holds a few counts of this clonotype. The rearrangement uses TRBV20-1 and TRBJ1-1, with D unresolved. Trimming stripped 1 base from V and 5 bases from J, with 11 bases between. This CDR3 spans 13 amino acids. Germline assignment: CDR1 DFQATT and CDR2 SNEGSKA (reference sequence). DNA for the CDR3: TGCAGTGCTAGAGTTGGGATTCGGACTGAAGCTTTCTTT. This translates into CSARVGIRTEAFF.

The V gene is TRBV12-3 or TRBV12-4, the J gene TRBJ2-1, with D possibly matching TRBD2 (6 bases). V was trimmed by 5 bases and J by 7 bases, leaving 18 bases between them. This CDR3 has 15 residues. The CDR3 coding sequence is TGTGCCAGCAGTACTCCGGGAGCAGGTGGGAATGAGCAGTTCTTC. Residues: CASSTPGAGGNEQFF.

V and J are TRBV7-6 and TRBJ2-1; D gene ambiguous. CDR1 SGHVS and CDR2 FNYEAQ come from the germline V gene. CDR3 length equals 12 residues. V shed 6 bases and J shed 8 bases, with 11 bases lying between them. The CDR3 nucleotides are TGTGCCAGCAGTCCCCCGTTTGATGAGCAGTTCTTC. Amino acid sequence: CASSPPFDEQFF.

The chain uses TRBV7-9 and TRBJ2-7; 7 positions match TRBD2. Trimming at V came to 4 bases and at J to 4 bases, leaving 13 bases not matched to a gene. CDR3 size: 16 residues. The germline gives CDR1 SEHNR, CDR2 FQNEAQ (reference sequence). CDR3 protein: CASSSQGVGGGYEQYF. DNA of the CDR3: TGTGCCAGCAGCTCGCAAGGGGTCGGCGGGGGATACGAGCAGTACTTC. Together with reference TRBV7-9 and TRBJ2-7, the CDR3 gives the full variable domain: DTGVSQNPRHKITKRGQNVTFRCDPISEHNRLYWYRQTLGQGPEFLTYFQNEAQLEKSRLLSDRFSAERPKGSFSTLEIQRTEQGDSAMYLCASSSQGVGGGYEQYFGPGTRLTVT.